This entry describes one TCR beta chain. Germline CDR1 and CDR2: SGHTA and FQGTGA. The CDR3 has 14 amino acids. V trimming: 5 bases; J trimming: 5 bases; junction bases outside the gene matches: 5. The data are from a study of blood T cell repertoires in COVID-19. Study processing details: How many nucleated cells were present was estimated from reference gene primer amplification. TCRdb's table, derived via immunoSEQ multiplex PCR, lists solely in-frame clones and lacks some. D and trimming come from the DNA, and the V and J calls and clone size come from that table. The top ten hold around 64% of the sample, which has approximately 45,000 clones, roughly 74% seen once.

What was sequenced was peripheral blood. The clonotype originates from a man at least 80 years old with acute or convalescent COVID-19. The chain links TRBV7-3 to TRBJ2-5; 10 bases agree with TRBD1. The CDR3 loop is CASSKTGGLETQYF. The CDR3 DNA sequence: TGTGCCAGCAGCAAGACAGGGGGCTTGGAGACCCAGTACTTC. Full variable domain (rest looked up from reference TRBV7-3 and TRBJ2-5): GAGVSQTPSNKVTEKGKYVELRCDPISGHTALYWYRQSLGQGPEFLIYFQGTGAADDSGLPNDRFFAVRPEGSVSTLKIQRTERGDSAVYLCASSKTGGLETQYFGPGTRLLVL.